This TCR beta chain was sequenced for a study of CD8+ T cells in alopecia areata. Study overall: Treatment comprised oral tofacitinib, 5 to 10 mg twice daily, in treated patients.

The sequencing template was cDNA reverse transcribed from extracted RNA. Clones were read by immunoSEQ multiplex PCR, and TCRdb kept only the in-frame ones, dropping some. In the table there are about 60,000 clones, more than 45% of which are singletons. The treatment was: oral pan-JAK inhibitor, 5-10 mg twice daily. Investigators sorted PBMCs to obtain both CD4+ and CD8+ T cells. Germline V gives CDR1 SEHNR, CDR2 FQNEAQ (reference sequence). This CDR3 has 14 amino acids. V was pared by 8 bases and J by 5 bases, with 18 bases between. Sequencing was performed on CD8+ T cells sorted from blood, taken between weeks 36 and 40, from a patient treated with tofacitinib. The V call is TRBV7-9, the J call TRBJ2-5, with D perhaps TRBD1 (6 bases). This TCR was recovered from a human donor with alopecia areata. This CDR3 is CASRRGWGQETQYF. The CDR3 DNA is TGTGCCAGCCGCCGTGGTTGGGGGCAGGAGACCCAGTACTTC.